This T cell receptor beta chain appears in the sequencing data of a study of cytotoxic CD8 clonotypes in ibrutinib-treated CLL. Study as a whole: Collecting the response samples happened after a median 12 months of treatment, with a range of 6 to 36.

Looked up from germline, CDR1 is SGHTA and CDR2 is FQGNSA. This CDR3 region has 18 residues. The V gene end was trimmed by 6 bases and the J gene end by 0 bases; junction bases not matched to a gene: 14. TCRdb keeps only in-frame clones here, not all; method: immunoSEQ multiplex PCR. The table includes about 310,000 clones, 80% detected once. This sample comprised PBMCs, obtained before ibrutinib treatment. The TCR comes from a human donor with chronic lymphocytic leukemia. The V and J genes are TRBV7-2 and TRBJ2-7, with TRBD2 identical over 10 bases. This CDR3 reads CASSPSIRGLANSYEQYF. The CDR3 nucleotides are TGTGCCAGCAGTCCATCCATCCGGGGACTAGCGAACTCCTACGAGCAGTACTTC. Full variable domain (outside the CDR3, taken from reference TRBV7-2 and TRBJ2-7): GAGVSQSPSNKVTEKGKDVELRCDPISGHTALYWYRQSLGQGLEFLIYFQGNSAPDKSGLPSDRFSAERTGGSVSTLTIQRTQQEDSAVYLCASSPSIRGLANSYEQYFGPGTRLTVT.